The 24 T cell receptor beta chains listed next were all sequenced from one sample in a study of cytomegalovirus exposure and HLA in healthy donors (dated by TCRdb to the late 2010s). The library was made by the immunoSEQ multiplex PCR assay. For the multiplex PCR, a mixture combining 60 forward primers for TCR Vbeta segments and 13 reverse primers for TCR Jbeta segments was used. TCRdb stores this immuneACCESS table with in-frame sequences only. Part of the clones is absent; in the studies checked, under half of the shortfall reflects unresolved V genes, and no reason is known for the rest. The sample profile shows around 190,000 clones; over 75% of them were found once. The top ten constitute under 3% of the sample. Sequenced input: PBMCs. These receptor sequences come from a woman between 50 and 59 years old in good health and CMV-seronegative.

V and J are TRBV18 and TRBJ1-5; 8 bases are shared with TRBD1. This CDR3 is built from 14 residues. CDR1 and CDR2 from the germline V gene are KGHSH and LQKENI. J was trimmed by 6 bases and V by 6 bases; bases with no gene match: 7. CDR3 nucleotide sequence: TGTGCCAGCTCGCTGACAGGGGCGGGTCAGCCCCAGCATTTT. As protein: CASSLTGAGQPQHF.

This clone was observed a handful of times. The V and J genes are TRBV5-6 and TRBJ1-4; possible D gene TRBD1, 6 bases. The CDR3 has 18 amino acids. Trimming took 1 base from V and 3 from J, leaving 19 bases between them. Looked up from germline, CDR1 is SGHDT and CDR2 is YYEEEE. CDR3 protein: CASSLPGQAGGANEKLFF. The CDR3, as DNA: TGTGCCAGCAGCTTGCCGGGACAAGCGGGGGGGGCTAATGAAAAACTGTTTTTT.

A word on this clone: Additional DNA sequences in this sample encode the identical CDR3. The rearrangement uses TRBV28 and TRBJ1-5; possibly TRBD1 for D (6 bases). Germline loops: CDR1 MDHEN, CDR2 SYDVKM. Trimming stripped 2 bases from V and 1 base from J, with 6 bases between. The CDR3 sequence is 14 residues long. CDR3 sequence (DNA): TGTGCCAGCAGTTTAGGACAGAGCAATCAGCCCCAGCATTTT. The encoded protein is CASSLGQSNQPQHF.

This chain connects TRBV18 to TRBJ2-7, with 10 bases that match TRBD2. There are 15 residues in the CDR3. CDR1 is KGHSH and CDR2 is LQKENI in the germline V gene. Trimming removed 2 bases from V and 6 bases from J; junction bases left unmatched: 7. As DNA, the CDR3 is TGTGCCAGCTCACCAAGTCTAGCGGGAGCCAGCGAGCAGTACTTC. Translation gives CASSPSLAGASEQYF. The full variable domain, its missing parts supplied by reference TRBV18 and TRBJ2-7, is NAGVMQNPRHLVRRRGQEARLRCSPMKGHSHVYWYRQLPEEGLKFMVYLQKENIIDESGMPKERFSAEFPKEGPSILRIQQVVRGDSAAYFCASSPSLAGASEQYFGPGTRLTVT.

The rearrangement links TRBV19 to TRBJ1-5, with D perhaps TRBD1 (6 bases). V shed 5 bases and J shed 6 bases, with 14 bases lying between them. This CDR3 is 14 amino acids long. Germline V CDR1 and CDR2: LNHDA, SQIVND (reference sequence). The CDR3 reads CASSPNTQGQPQHF. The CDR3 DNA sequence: TGTGCCAGTAGTCCCAATACACAGGGTCAGCCCCAGCATTTT.

CDR3 protein: CASSLGRLDGYTF. The CDR3 bases are TGTGCCAGCAGCTTGGGTCGGTTAGATGGCTACACCTTC. V gene TRBV5-4 combines with J gene TRBJ1-2; no firm D call. This CDR3 is 13 amino acids long. The V and J ends lost 0 bases and 6 bases respectively, with 9 bases between them. Germline V gene lookup returns CDR1 SGHNT and CDR2 YYREEE (reference sequence).

The CDR3 bases are TGTGCCAGCAGCTTAGTCAGGGTAGCCTACGAGCAGTACTTC. Its translation is CASSLVRVAYEQYF. The chain carries TRBV13 and TRBJ2-7; a weak D match, TRBD1 (5 bases). Germline CDR1 reads PRHDT; CDR2 reads FYEKMQ (reference sequence). The CDR3 is made up of 14 amino acids. V shed 1 base and J shed 2 bases, with 9 bases lying between them.

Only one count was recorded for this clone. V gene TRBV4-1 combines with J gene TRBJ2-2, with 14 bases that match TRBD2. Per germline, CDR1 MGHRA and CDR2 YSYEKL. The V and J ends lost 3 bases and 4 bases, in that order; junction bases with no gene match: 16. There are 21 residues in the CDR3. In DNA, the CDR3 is TGCGCCAGCAGCCAGGACTACCCGGGACTAGCGGGAGTGGGAACCACCGGGGAGCTGTTTTTT. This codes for CASSQDYPGLAGVGTTGELFF.

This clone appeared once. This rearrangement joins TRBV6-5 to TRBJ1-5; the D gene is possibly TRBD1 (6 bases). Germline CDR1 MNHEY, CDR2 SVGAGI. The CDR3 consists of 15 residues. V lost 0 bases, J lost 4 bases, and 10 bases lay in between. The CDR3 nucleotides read TGTGCCAGCAGTTACTCGTTAGGACAGAATCAGCCCCAGCATTTT. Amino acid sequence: CASSYSLGQNQPQHF.

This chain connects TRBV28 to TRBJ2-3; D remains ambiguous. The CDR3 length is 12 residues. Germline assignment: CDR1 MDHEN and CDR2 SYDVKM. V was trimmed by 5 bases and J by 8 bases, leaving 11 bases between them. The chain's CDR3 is CASSLSRGTQYF. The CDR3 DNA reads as TGTGCCAGCAGTCTAAGTCGTGGTACGCAGTATTTT.

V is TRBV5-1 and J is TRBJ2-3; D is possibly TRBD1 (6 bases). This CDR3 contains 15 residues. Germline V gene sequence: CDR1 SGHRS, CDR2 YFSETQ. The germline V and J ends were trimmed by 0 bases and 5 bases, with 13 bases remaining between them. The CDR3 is CASSLDRARGDTQYF. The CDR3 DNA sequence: TGCGCCAGCAGCTTGGATCGGGCCAGGGGAGATACGCAGTATTTT.

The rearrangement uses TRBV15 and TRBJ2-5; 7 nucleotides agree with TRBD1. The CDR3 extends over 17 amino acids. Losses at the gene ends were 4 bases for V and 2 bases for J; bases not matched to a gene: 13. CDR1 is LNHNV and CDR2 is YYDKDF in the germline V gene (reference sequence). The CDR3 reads CATSIYPPGQLQETQYF. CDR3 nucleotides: TGTGCCACCAGCATTTACCCACCGGGACAGCTACAAGAGACCCAGTACTTC.

As DNA, the CDR3 is TGTGCCAGCAGTTTATGGACAGGGAAGGGACCCGGGGAGCTGTTTTTT. Protein product: CASSLWTGKGPGELFF. The chain joins TRBV27 to TRBJ2-2, with 8 bases lining up with TRBD1. V shed 1 base, J shed 6 bases, and the junction held 7 bases outside the gene matches. The CDR3 sequence is 16 residues long. Germline CDR1 and CDR2: MNHEY and SMNVEV (reference sequence).

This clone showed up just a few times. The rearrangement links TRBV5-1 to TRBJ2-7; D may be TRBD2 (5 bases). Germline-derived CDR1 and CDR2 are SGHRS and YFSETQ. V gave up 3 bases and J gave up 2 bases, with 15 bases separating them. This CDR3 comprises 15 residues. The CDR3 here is CASSWTADFTYEQYF. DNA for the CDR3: TGCGCCAGCAGCTGGACCGCGGACTTTACCTACGAGCAGTACTTC.

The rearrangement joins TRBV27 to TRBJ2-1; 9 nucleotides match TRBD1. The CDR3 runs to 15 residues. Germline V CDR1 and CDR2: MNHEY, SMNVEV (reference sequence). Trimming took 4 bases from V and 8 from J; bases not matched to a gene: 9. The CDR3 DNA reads TGTGCCAGCAGTTGGTCGGGACAGGGTTTCTATGAGCAGTTCTTC. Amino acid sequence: CASSWSGQGFYEQFF.

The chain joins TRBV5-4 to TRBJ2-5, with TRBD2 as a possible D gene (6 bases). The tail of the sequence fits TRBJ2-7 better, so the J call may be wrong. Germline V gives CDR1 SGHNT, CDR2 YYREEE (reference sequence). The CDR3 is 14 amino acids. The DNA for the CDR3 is TGTGCCAGCAGCTTCTCCGGGAGCTCCTACGAGCAGTACTTC. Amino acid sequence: CASSFSGSSYEQYF.

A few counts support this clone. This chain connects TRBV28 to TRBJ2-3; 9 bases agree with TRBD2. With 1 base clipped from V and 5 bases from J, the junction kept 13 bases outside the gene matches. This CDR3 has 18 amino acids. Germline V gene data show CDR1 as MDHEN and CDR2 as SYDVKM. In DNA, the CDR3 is TGTGCCAGCAGTTTATTGGCTAGCGGGCAAGCGGGGGGAGATACGCAGTATTTT. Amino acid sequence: CASSLLASGQAGGDTQYF.

CDR3: CASSLTRRGLFEQYF. The CDR3, as DNA: TGTGCCAGCAGTTTAACAAGAAGGGGGCTGTTTGAGCAGTACTTC. This rearrangement joins TRBV28 to TRBJ2-7; 7 nucleotides align to TRBD1. This CDR3 has 15 residues. The ends lost 2 bases at V and 7 bases at J; junction bases unmatched: 11. CDR1 MDHEN and CDR2 SYDVKM come from the germline V gene.

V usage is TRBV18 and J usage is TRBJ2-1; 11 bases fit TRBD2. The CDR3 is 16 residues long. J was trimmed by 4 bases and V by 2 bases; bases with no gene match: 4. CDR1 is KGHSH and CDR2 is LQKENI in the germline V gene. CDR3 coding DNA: TGTGCCAGCTCACCAGCTAGCGGGAGGAAATACAATGAGCAGTTCTTC. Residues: CASSPASGRKYNEQFF.

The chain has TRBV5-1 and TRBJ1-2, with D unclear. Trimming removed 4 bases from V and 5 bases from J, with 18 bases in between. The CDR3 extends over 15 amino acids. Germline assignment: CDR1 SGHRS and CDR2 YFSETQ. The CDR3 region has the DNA TGCGCCAGCAGCCAACCGGACTCCTCTAGGTATGGCTACACCTTC. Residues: CASSQPDSSRYGYTF.

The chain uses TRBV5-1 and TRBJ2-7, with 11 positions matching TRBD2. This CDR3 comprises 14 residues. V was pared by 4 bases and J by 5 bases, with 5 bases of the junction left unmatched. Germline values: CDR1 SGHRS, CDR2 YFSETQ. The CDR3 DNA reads TGCGCCAGCAGCAGACTAGCGGGAAATGACGAGCAGTACTTC. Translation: CASSRLAGNDEQYF. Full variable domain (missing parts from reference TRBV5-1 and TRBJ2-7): KAGVTQTPRYLIKTRGQQVTLSCSPISGHRSVSWYQQTPGQGLQFLFEYFSETQRNKGNFPGRFSGRQFSNSRSEMNVSTLELGDSALYLCASSRLAGNDEQYFGPGTRLTVT.

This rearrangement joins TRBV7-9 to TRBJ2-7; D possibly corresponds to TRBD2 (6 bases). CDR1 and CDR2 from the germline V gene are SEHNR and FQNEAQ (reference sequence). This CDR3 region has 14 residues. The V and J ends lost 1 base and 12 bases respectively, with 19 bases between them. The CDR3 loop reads CASSLGEAGLVWYF. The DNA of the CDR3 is TGTGCCAGCAGCTTAGGGGAGGCAGGGCTGGTTTGGTACTTC. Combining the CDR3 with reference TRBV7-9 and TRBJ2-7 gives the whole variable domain DTGVSQNPRHKITKRGQNVTFRCDPISEHNRLYWYRQTLGQGPEFLTYFQNEAQLEKSRLLSDRFSAERPKGSFSTLEIQRTEQGDSAMYLCASSLGEAGLVWYFGPGTRLTVT.

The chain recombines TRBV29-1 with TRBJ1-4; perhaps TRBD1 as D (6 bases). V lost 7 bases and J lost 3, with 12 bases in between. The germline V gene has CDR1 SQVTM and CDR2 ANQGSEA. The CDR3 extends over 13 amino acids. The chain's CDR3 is CSAQGTSNEKLFF. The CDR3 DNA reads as TGCAGCGCACAGGGAACCTCTAATGAAAAACTGTTTTTT.

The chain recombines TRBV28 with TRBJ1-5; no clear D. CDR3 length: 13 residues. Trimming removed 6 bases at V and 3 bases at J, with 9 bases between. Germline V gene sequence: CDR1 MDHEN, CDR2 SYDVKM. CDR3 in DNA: TGTGCCAGCAGGCCCGGGGTCAATCAGCCCCAGCATTTT. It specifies CASRPGVNQPQHF. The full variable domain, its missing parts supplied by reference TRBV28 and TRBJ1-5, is DVKVTQSSRYLVKRTGEKVFLECVQDMDHENMFWYRQDPGLGLRLIYFSYDVKMKEKGDIPEGYSVSREKKERFSLILESASTNQTSMYLCASRPGVNQPQHFGDGTRLSIL.